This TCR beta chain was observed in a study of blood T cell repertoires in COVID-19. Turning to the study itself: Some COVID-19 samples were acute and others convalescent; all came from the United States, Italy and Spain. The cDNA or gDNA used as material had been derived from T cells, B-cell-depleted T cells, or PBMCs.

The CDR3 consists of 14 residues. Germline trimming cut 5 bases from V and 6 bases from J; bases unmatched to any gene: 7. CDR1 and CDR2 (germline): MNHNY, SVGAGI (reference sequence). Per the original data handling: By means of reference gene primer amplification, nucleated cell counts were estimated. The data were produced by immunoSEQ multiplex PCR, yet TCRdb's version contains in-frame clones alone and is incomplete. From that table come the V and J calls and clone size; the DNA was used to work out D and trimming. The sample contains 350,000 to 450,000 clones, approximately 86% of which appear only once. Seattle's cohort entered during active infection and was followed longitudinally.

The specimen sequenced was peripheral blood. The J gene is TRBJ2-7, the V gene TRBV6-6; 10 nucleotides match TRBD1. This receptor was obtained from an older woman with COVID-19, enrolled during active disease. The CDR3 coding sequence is TGTGCCAGCAGTCAGCCCGGGACAGGGGCCGAGCAGTACTTC. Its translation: CASSQPGTGAEQYF.